This T cell receptor beta chain was profiled in a study of shared clonotypes between healthy human individuals. Sequencing was performed with immunoSEQ multiplex PCR; in TCRdb, only in-frame clones are kept and a portion is missing. The data show 1.6 million or so clones, approximately 98.5% seen once. Note on this clone: Its specificity is unknown.

In germline, CDR1 is SQVTM, CDR2 ANQGSEA. The CDR3 sequence is 13 residues long. Trimming stripped 7 bases from V and 0 bases from J, with 12 bases between. General study points: Clonotype sharing across donors was expected to vary with sequencing depth. Among several donors, approximately 5.4% of naive CD4 clonotypes were found in common.

The chain employs TRBV29-1 and TRBJ1-1, with D possibly matching TRBD1 (5 bases). Sequencing used naive CD4+ T cells sorted from blood. Subset denoted: CD45RA+ positively selected. This clonotype originated in a man aged 25-45 years in good health. CDR3 loop: CSAATVMNTEAFF. The CDR3 nucleotides read TGCAGCGCTGCGACAGTCATGAACACTGAAGCTTTCTTT.